A selection of T cell receptor beta chains follows, all from one sample in a study of blood T cell repertoires in COVID-19. Sequencing was performed with immunoSEQ multiplex PCR; in TCRdb, only in-frame clones are kept and a portion is missing. The sample records around 430,000 clones, roughly 88% being singletons. Input material: peripheral blood. These receptors originate from a woman between 50 and 59 years old with COVID-19, enrolled during active disease. Both conserved end residues are part of each CDR3. The order of the fields is V gene, CDR3 protein.

>TRBV7-9
CASKKTGESAPLHF
>TRBV2
CAKSSRSGEDTQYF
>TRBV5-6
CASSSLFQGKRTDTQYF
>TRBV4-1
CASSQGPGTEAYGYTF
>TRBV5-1
CASSLGRVEASVQYF
>TRBV11-2
CASSLRVNEQFF
>TRBV18
CASSPRERGSPSGNTIYF
>TRBV6-5
CASSLEYGGEQFF
>TRBV11-2
CASSRPVRGTEAFF
>TRBV5-1
CASSWGLSGNTIYF
>TRBV6-5
CATQRRAYNEQFF
>TRBV11-2
CASTGRVIDTQYF
>TRBV11-2
CASSFGNQPQHF
>TRBV5-5
CASSTGTATSYGYTF
>TRBV5-1
CASSSPSSYEQYF
>TRBV7-9
CASSNQGYEQYF
>TRBV12-5
CASGLLGGQGPNEQFF
>TRBV6-1
CASSEPQGGVEKLFF
>TRBV28
CASSLRGANTEAFF
>TRBV27
CASRTGFTEAFF
>TRBV3-1/TRBV3-2
CASSQPGQGSLNYGYTF
>TRBV11-2
CASSSITGAYSYGYTF
>TRBV27
CASSPTPGLTDTQYF
>TRBV29-1
CSVPRRAGNYGYTF
>TRBV5-1
CASSLTRTSDNTGELFF
>TRBV7-9
CASSLGGLGSEAFF
>TRBV4-1
CASSQDLTGRNGYTF
>TRBV13
CASSLGLAAGELFF
>TRBV7-9
CASAGNSNQPQHF
>TRBV5-4
CASYVGQGRNRYGYTF
>TRBV19
CATSSSRGVRAHEQYF
>TRBV28
CASSFSRGGYGYTF
>TRBV21-1
CASTTGVHGELFF
>TRBV13
CASSSTRAGGSYNEQFF
>TRBV2
CANLLQHKSNQPQHF
>TRBV27
CATKRTYQETQYF